The next 27 T cell receptor beta chains were all read from a single sample in a study of blood T cell repertoires in COVID-19. Clones were sequenced by immunoSEQ multiplex PCR, and TCRdb holds only the in-frame ones, with some missing. The sample includes approximately 290,000 clones, approximately 90% of them seen just once. The sample was peripheral blood. Receptor source: a woman younger than 45 with COVID-19, enrolled during active disease.

This clone appeared once. The V gene is TRBV9, the J gene TRBJ1-1; no clear D. The germline gives CDR1 SGDLS, CDR2 YYNGEE. This CDR3 spans 13 amino acids. Trimming stripped 0 bases from V and 5 bases from J, with 8 bases between. The chain's CDR3 is CASSVAYGTEAFF. CDR3 nucleotide sequence: TGTGCCAGCAGCGTAGCTTACGGTACTGAAGCTTTCTTT. Full variable domain (rest looked up from reference TRBV9 and TRBJ1-1): DSGVTQTPKHLITATGQRVTLRCSPRSGDLSVYWYQQSLDQGLQFLIQYYNGEERAKGNILERFSAQQFPDLHSELNLSSLELGDSALYFCASSVAYGTEAFFGQGTRLTVV.

The chain links TRBV7-3 to TRBJ2-1; TRBD2 agrees at 8 bases. V was clipped by 5 bases and J by 0 bases; unmatched bases: 6. This CDR3 contains 16 residues. Germline V lookup: CDR1 SGHTA, CDR2 FQGTGA. In DNA form, the CDR3 reads TGTGCCAGCAGCGAGATAGCGGGGAGCTCCTACAATGAGCAGTTCTTC. This codes for CASSEIAGSSYNEQFF.

The rearrangement joins TRBV27 to TRBJ1-5, with D uncertain. CDR1 and CDR2 (germline): MNHEY, SMNVEV (reference sequence). The CDR3 is 17 amino acids. V was shortened by 2 bases and J by 0 bases, with 14 bases between the two germline ends. Written as DNA, the CDR3 is TGTGCCAGCAGTTTAATCTACGACATCAATAGCAATCAGCCCCAGCATTTT. As protein: CASSLIYDINSNQPQHF.

J is TRBJ1-1 and V is TRBV27; perhaps TRBD1 as D (6 bases). V was clipped by 3 bases and J by 1 base, with 9 bases between them. Germline V CDR1 and CDR2: MNHEY, SMNVEV (reference sequence). This CDR3 has 14 amino acids. CDR3 coding DNA: TGTGCCAGCAGTTTTAGACAGGCGAACACTGAAGCTTTCTTT. This gives the protein CASSFRQANTEAFF.

The rearrangement joins TRBV19 to TRBJ2-1, with 9 bases identical to TRBD1. In germline, CDR1 is LNHDA, CDR2 SQIVND (reference sequence). CDR3 length equals 15 residues. The J segment lost 7 bases and the V segment lost 5 bases, leaving 9 bases of the junction unmatched. CDR3 sequence reads: CASSVPGQGLNEQFF. The CDR3 DNA reads TGTGCCAGTAGTGTCCCGGGACAGGGTTTGAATGAGCAGTTCTTC.

The chain links TRBV5-1 to TRBJ2-1, with TRBD2 matching over 11 bases. V lost 4 bases to trimming and J lost 9 bases; unmatched junction nucleotides: 6. Germline-derived CDR1 and CDR2 are SGHRS and YFSETQ. The CDR3 is 14 amino acids. CDR3 sequence: CASSIRLAGSEQFF. DNA of the CDR3: TGCGCCAGCAGCATTAGACTAGCGGGAAGTGAGCAGTTCTTC.

This sequence joins TRBV7-2 and TRBJ2-2; 8 bases map to TRBD2. This CDR3 is built from 15 residues. V lost 4 bases, J lost 6 bases, and 7 bases stayed unmatched. Germline assignment: CDR1 SGHTA and CDR2 FQGNSA. The CDR3 loop reads CASSSAGTRPGELFF. CDR3 nucleotides: TGTGCCAGCAGCTCTGCCGGGACTAGACCCGGGGAGCTGTTTTTT.

The chain has TRBV4-2 and TRBJ1-6; D is unresolved. This CDR3 contains 18 residues. V was pared by 0 bases and J by 5 bases, with 17 bases between. Germline values: CDR1 LGHNA, CDR2 YNFKEQ. CDR3 sequence: CASSQEGPGHGNNSPLHF. CDR3 nucleotide sequence: TGTGCCAGCAGCCAAGAAGGTCCCGGGCACGGGAATAATTCACCCCTCCACTTT.

The gene calls are TRBV14 and TRBJ1-2; TRBD1 matches 8 bases. Losses at the gene ends were 2 bases for V and 4 bases for J; bases not matched to a gene: 3. The germline V gene has CDR1 SGHDN and CDR2 FVKESK. CDR3 length: 14 residues. The DNA for the CDR3 is TGTGCCAGCAGCCAATCGACAGGGGCCTATGGCTACACCTTC. Its translation is CASSQSTGAYGYTF. Full variable domain (rest looked up from reference TRBV14 and TRBJ1-2): EAGVTQFPSHSVIEKGQTVTLRCDPISGHDNLYWYRRVMGKEIKFLLHFVKESKQDESGMPNNRFLAERTGGTYSTLKVQPAELEDSGVYFCASSQSTGAYGYTFGSGTRLTVV.

This chain connects TRBV19 to TRBJ1-5, with D unclear. The V end was cut by 7 bases, the J end by 0 bases, with 16 bases between. The CDR3 spans 16 residues. Germline CDR1 is LNHDA and CDR2 is SQIVND (reference sequence). CDR3 DNA: TGTGCCAGTAAATCCGGGATATCTGATAGCAATCAGCCCCAGCATTTT. Its translation: CASKSGISDSNQPQHF.

The chain uses TRBV28 and TRBJ2-2, with D possibly matching TRBD1 (6 bases). CDR3 size: 18 residues. Germline V gene data show CDR1 as MDHEN and CDR2 as SYDVKM. The ends were cut back, 5 bases at V and 4 bases at J, with 23 bases in the middle. The CDR3 region is CASSQILFGAGATGELFF. The CDR3 DNA reads TGTGCCAGCAGTCAGATTCTGTTTGGGGCAGGGGCCACCGGGGAGCTGTTTTTT.

This chain connects TRBV7-9 to TRBJ1-1, with a possible D match to TRBD1 (5 bases). This CDR3 region has 16 residues. Looked up from germline, CDR1 is SEHNR and CDR2 is FQNEAQ (reference sequence). V lost 3 bases to trimming and J lost 0 bases, with 14 bases between them. CDR3 in amino acids: CASSLDRQGMNTEAFF. Written as DNA, the CDR3 is TGTGCCAGCAGCTTGGACCGCCAGGGTATGAACACTGAAGCTTTCTTT.

The CDR3: CASRDRDRGIQPQHF. CDR3 sequence (DNA): TGTGCCAGTAGGGACCGGGACAGGGGCATTCAGCCCCAGCATTTT. This chain joins TRBV19 and TRBJ1-5; TRBD1 agrees at 10 bases. This CDR3 has 15 residues. Germline trimming cut 6 bases from V and 6 bases from J; bases unmatched to any gene: 8. Germline CDR1 reads LNHDA; CDR2 reads SQIVND (reference sequence).

The table lists this clone with a few counts. The rearrangement uses TRBV10-3 and TRBJ1-5; 9 bases are shared with TRBD1. The germline CDR1 and CDR2 sequences are ENHRY and SYGVKD. The CDR3 has 14 amino acids. Trimming at V came to 6 bases and at J to 5 bases, leaving 5 bases not matched to a gene. The CDR3 DNA reads as TGTGCCATCAGGGGACAGGGCGTGGATCAGCCCCAGCATTTT. Its translation: CAIRGQGVDQPQHF.

This clone was seen once. The chain carries TRBV5-4 and TRBJ2-3; D is perhaps TRBD1 (6 bases). CDR3 length: 17 residues. CDR1 and CDR2 (germline): SGHNT, YYREEE (reference sequence). V was shortened by 4 bases and J by 2 bases, with 20 bases between the two germline ends. CDR3 amino acids: CASSLPPIPGATDTQYF. CDR3 sequence (DNA): TGTGCCAGCAGCCTCCCTCCGATACCAGGGGCCACAGATACGCAGTATTTT.

This chain joins TRBV2 and TRBJ1-3; D possibly corresponds to TRBD1 (5 bases). Germline CDR1 is SNHLY and CDR2 is FYNNEI. The CDR3 covers 15 residues. With 5 bases removed from V and 4 bases from J, the gap between germline ends came to 15 bases. CDR3 in DNA: TGTGCCAGCAGTCCTCTCCGGGACTTAGGAAACACCATATATTTT. Protein product: CASSPLRDLGNTIYF. The variable domain in full, completed from reference TRBV2 and TRBJ1-3, reads EPEVTQTPSHQVTQMGQEVILRCVPISNHLYFYWYRQILGQKVEFLVSFYNNEISEKSEIFDDQFSVERPDGSNFTLKIRSTKLEDSAMYFCASSPLRDLGNTIYFGEGSWLTVV.

This sequence joins TRBV6-5 and TRBJ1-1, with TRBD1 matching over 11 bases. The CDR3 spans 14 residues. The ends lost 4 bases at V and 6 bases at J; junction bases unmatched: 4. Germline values: CDR1 MNHEY, CDR2 SVGAGI. As DNA, the CDR3 is TGTGCCAGCAGTTTCAGGGACAGGGGGGCTGAAGCTTTCTTT. This encodes CASSFRDRGAEAFF.

The chain combines TRBV5-1 with TRBJ2-3; D is unresolved. Trimming took off 1 base at V and 0 bases at J, with 9 bases between the two ends. CDR1 and CDR2 (germline): SGHRS, YFSETQ. The CDR3 consists of 15 residues. DNA for the CDR3: TGCGCCAGCAGCTTGCAGTTATCTAGCACAGATACGCAGTATTTT. Translated, it gives CASSLQLSSTDTQYF.

The chain carries TRBV5-1 and TRBJ2-5; 9 bases match TRBD1. Losses at the gene ends were 4 bases for V and 8 bases for J; bases not matched to a gene: 15. The CDR3 extends over 16 amino acids. CDR1 is SGHRS and CDR2 is YFSETQ in the germline V gene. This chain's CDR3 is CASSPTPATGGITQYF. In DNA, the CDR3 is TGCGCCAGCAGCCCCACCCCCGCAACAGGGGGCATAACCCAGTACTTC. The full variable domain, in which reference TRBV5-1 and TRBJ2-5 provide the parts outside the CDR3, is KAGVTQTPRYLIKTRGQQVTLSCSPISGHRSVSWYQQTPGQGLQFLFEYFSETQRNKGNFPGRFSGRQFSNSRSEMNVSTLELGDSALYLCASSPTPATGGITQYFGPGTRLLVL.

This clone was recorded a few times. The rearrangement joins TRBV19 to TRBJ2-7, with 8 bases identical to TRBD2. Germline V lookup: CDR1 LNHDA, CDR2 SQIVND (reference sequence). J was trimmed by 2 bases and V by 2 bases; bases with no gene match: 5. The CDR3 runs 15 residues. Here the CDR3 reads CASSIIAGGTYEQYF. Here the CDR3 DNA reads TGTGCCAGTAGTATAATCGCGGGAGGAACCTACGAGCAGTACTTC. Looking up the rest from reference TRBV19 and TRBJ2-7 gives the full variable domain: DGGITQSPKYLFRKEGQNVTLSCEQNLNHDAMYWYRQDPGQGLRLIYYSQIVNDFQKGDIAEGYSVSREKKESFPLTVTSAQKNPTAFYLCASSIIAGGTYEQYFGPGTRLTVT.

This rearrangement joins TRBV28 to TRBJ1-2, with D unclear. V was trimmed by 4 bases and J by 4 bases, leaving 13 bases between them. The CDR3 extends over 14 amino acids. Germline assignment: CDR1 MDHEN and CDR2 SYDVKM. The CDR3 region is CASSSDAVPYGYTF. CDR3 nucleotide sequence: TGTGCCAGCAGTTCGGATGCGGTCCCCTATGGCTACACCTTC.

The chain carries TRBV10-3 and TRBJ1-1, with a weak D call TRBD1 (5 bases). CDR3 length: 13 residues. CDR1 ENHRY and CDR2 SYGVKD come from the germline V gene. Between the trimmed V and J ends, which lost 4 bases and 6 bases, there was a span of 12 bases. The CDR3 loop reads CAISVGARAEAFF. CDR3 bases: TGTGCCATCAGTGTTGGAGCCAGGGCTGAAGCTTTCTTT.

J is TRBJ2-1 and V is TRBV25-1, with a tentative D call TRBD2 (5 bases). The CDR3 consists of 15 residues. Trimming stripped 0 bases from V and 8 bases from J, with 14 bases between. Per germline, CDR1 MGHDK and CDR2 SYGVNS. In DNA, the CDR3 is TGTGCCAGCAGTGAATATACTAGTAGTGGGTATGAGCAGTTCTTC. As protein: CASSEYTSSGYEQFF.

This clone was seen a few times. The J gene is TRBJ2-2, the V gene TRBV5-6; 7 bases are shared with TRBD2. Germline V gene data show CDR1 as SGHDT and CDR2 as YYEEEE. The CDR3 spans 16 residues. After removal of 1 base from V and 3 bases from J, the junction contained 6 bases not matched to a gene. The DNA for the CDR3 is TGTGCCAGCAGCTTGTCCCTAGCGGTCCACACCGGGGAGCTGTTTTTT. This translates into CASSLSLAVHTGELFF.

The chain employs TRBV2 and TRBJ1-1; 10 nucleotides align to TRBD1. The CDR3 runs to 15 residues. V shed 4 bases and J 2 bases; nucleotides not matched to a gene: 4. The germline gives CDR1 SNHLY, CDR2 FYNNEI. CDR3 in DNA: TGTGCCAGCAGTGGTGGGACAGGGGCCAACACTGAAGCTTTCTTT. Its protein product is CASSGGTGANTEAFF. Full variable domain (outside the CDR3, taken from reference TRBV2 and TRBJ1-1): EPEVTQTPSHQVTQMGQEVILRCVPISNHLYFYWYRQILGQKVEFLVSFYNNEISEKSEIFDDQFSVERPDGSNFTLKIRSTKLEDSAMYFCASSGGTGANTEAFFGQGTRLTVV.

The chain combines TRBV2 with TRBJ2-5; tentative D call: TRBD1 (6 bases). Germline CDR1 reads SNHLY; CDR2 reads FYNNEI. The ends were cut back, 5 bases at V and 4 bases at J, with 11 bases in the middle. CDR3 size: 13 residues. The CDR3 nucleotides are TGTGCCAGCAGTACAGGGTCAGGAGAGACCCAGTACTTC. Encoded protein: CASSTGSGETQYF.

Only a few counts were recorded for this clone. The rearrangement joins TRBV5-8 to TRBJ2-3; D might be TRBD1 (6 bases). The CDR3 runs 14 residues. Looked up from germline, CDR1 is SGHTS and CDR2 is YDEGEE. Trimming took off 6 bases at V and 4 bases at J, with 15 bases between the two ends. CDR3 nucleotides: TGTGCCAGCACCAGACAGGTTTCCGCAGATACGCAGTATTTT. It yields the protein CASTRQVSADTQYF.